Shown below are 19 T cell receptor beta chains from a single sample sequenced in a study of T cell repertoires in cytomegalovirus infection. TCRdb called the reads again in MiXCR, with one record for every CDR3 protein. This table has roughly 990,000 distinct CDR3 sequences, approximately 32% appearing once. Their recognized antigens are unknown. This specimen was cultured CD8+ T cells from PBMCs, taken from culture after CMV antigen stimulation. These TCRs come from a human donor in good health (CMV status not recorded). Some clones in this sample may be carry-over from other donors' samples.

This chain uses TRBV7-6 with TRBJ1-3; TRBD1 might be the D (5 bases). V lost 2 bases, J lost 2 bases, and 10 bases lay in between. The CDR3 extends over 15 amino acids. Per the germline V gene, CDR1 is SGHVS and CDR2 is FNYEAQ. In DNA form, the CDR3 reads TGTGCCAGCAGCTTAAAGGGGACGCCTGGAAACACCATATATTTT. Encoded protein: CASSLKGTPGNTIYF.

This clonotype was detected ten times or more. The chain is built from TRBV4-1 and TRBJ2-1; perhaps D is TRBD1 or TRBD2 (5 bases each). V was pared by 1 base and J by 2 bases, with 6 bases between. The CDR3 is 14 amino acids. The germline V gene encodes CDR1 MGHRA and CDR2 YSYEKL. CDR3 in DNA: TGCGCCAGCAGCCAAGGAGGGGCCTACAATGAGCAGTTCTTC. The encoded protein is CASSQGGAYNEQFF.

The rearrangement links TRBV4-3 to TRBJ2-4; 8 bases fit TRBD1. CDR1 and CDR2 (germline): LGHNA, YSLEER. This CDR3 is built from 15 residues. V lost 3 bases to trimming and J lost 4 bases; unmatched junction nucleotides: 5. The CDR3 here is CASSQGTGPKNIQYF. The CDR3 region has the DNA TGCGCCAGCAGCCAGGGGACAGGACCAAAAAACATTCAGTACTTC.

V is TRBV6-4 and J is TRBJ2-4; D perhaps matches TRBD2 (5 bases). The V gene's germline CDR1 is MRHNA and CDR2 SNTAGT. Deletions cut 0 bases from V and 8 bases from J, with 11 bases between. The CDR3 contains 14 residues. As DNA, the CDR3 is TGTGCCAGCAGTGACTCCCTTACTAGGGACATTCAGTACTTC. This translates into CASSDSLTRDIQYF.

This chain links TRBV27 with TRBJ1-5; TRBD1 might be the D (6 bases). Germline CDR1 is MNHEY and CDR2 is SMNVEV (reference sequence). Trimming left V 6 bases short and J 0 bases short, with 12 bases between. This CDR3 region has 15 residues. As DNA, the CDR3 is TGTGCCAGCAGACCTACAGGGCTTAGCAATCAGCCCCAGCATTTT. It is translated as CASRPTGLSNQPQHF.

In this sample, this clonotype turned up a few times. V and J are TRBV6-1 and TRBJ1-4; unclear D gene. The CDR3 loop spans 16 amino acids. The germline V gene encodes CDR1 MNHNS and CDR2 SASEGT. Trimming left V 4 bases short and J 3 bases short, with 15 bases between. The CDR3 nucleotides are TGTGCCAGCAGTGTAACTGCCGGATGGTCTAATGAAAAACTGTTTTTT. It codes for CASSVTAGWSNEKLFF.

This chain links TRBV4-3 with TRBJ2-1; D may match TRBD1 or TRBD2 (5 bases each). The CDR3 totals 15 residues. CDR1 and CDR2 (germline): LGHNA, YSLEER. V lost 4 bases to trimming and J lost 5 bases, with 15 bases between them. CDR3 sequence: CASSLLTDYNNEQFF. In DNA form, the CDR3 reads TGCGCCAGCAGCCTCTTGACAGACTATAACAATGAGCAGTTCTTC.

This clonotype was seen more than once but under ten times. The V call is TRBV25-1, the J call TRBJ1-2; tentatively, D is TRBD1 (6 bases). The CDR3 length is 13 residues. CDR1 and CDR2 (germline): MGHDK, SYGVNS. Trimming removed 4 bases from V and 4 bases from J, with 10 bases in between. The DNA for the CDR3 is TGTGCCAGCAGTGCGGGACACTCCTATGGCTACACCTTC. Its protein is CASSAGHSYGYTF.

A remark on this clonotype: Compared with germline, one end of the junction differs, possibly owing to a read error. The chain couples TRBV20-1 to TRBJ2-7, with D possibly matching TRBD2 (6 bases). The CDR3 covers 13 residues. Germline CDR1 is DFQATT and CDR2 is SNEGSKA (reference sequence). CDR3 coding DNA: TGCAGTGCGACCCGGGGAGGCGCCTACGAGCAGTACTTT. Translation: CSATRGGAYEQYF.

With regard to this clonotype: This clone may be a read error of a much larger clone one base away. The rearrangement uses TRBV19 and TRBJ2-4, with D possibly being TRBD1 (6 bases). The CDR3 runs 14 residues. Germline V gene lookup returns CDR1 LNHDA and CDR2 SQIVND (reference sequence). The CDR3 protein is CASSVQGAENIQYF. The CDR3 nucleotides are TGTGCCAGTAGTGTACAGGGAGCCGAAAACATTCAGTACTTC.

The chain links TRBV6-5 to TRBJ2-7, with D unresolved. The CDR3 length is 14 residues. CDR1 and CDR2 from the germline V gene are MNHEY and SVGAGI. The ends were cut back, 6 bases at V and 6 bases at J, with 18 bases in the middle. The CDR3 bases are TGTGCCAGCAGAACGGGCCTCCCCCCGAGCGAGCAGTACTTC. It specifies CASRTGLPPSEQYF.

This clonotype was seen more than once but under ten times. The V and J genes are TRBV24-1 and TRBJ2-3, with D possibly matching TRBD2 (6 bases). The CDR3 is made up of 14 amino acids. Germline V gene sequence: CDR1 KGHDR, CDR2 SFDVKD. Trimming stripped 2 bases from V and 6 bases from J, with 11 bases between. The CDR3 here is CATSDSGEADTQYF. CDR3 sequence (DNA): TGTGCCACCAGTGATTCCGGGGAGGCCGATACGCAGTATTTT.

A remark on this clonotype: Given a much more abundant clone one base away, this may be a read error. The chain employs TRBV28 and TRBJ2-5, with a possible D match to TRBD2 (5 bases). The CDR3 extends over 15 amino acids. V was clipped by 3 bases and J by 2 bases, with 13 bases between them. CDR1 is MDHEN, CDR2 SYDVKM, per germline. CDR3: CASSFGDGLQETQYF. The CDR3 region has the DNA TGTGCCAGCAGTTTCGGGGATGGCCTTCAAGAGACCCAGTACTTC.

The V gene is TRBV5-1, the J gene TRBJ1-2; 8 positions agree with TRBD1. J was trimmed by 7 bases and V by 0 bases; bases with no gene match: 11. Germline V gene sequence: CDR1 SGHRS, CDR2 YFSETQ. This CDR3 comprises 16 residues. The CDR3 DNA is TGCGCCAGCAGCTTGGGCATAATGACAGGGGCCTTTGGCTACACCTTC. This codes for CASSLGIMTGAFGYTF.

The CDR3 loop is CASSLAGRRNTIYF. In nucleotides, the CDR3 is TGTGCCAGCAGCTTGGCCGGCCGGAGAAACACCATATATTTT. V usage is TRBV5-4 and J usage is TRBJ1-3, with D unresolved. The CDR3 extends over 14 amino acids. Between the trimmed V and J ends, which lost 0 bases and 5 bases, there was a span of 9 bases. CDR1 SGHNT and CDR2 YYREEE come from the germline V gene (reference sequence). Combining the CDR3 with reference TRBV5-4 and TRBJ1-3 gives the whole variable domain ETGVTQSPTHLIKTRGQQVTLRCSSQSGHNTVSWYQQALGQGPQFIFQYYREEENGRGNFPPRFSGLQFPNYSSELNVNALELDDSALYLCASSLAGRRNTIYFGEGSWLTVV.

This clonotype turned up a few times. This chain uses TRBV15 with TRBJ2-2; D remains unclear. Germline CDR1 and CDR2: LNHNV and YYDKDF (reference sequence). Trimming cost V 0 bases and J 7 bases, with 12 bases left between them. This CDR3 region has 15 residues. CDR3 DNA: TGTGCCACCAGCAGAGATCTCGCGAGGAGCGGGGAGCTGTTTTTT. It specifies CATSRDLARSGELFF.

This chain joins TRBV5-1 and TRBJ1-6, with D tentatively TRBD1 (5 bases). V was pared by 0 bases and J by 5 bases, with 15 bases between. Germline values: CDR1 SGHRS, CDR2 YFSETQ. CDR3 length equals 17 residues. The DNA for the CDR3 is TGCGCCAGCAGCTTGGATGGGGCAGGTTACCATAATTCACCCCTCCACTTT. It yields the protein CASSLDGAGYHNSPLHF. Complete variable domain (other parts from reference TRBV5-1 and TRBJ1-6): KAGVTQTPRYLIKTRGQQVTLSCSPISGHRSVSWYQQTPGQGLQFLFEYFSETQRNKGNFPGRFSGRQFSNSRSEMNVSTLELGDSALYLCASSLDGAGYHNSPLHFGNGTRLTVT.

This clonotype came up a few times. The CDR3: CASSSRTQGLIEQYF. CDR3 sequence (DNA): TGTGCCAGCAGCTCTAGGACACAAGGCCTGATCGAGCAGTACTTC. The genes are TRBV7-9 and TRBJ2-7, with a weak D call TRBD1 (5 bases). The CDR3 runs 15 residues. Germline V CDR1 and CDR2: SEHNR, FQNEAQ (reference sequence). With 4 bases removed from V and 6 bases from J, the gap between germline ends came to 19 bases.

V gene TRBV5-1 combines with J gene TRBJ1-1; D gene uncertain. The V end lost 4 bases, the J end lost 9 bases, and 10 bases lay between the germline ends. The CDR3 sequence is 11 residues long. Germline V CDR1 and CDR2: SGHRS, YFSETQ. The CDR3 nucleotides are TGCGCCAGCAGCACCGGATCCCAAGCTTTCTTT. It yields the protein CASSTGSQAFF.